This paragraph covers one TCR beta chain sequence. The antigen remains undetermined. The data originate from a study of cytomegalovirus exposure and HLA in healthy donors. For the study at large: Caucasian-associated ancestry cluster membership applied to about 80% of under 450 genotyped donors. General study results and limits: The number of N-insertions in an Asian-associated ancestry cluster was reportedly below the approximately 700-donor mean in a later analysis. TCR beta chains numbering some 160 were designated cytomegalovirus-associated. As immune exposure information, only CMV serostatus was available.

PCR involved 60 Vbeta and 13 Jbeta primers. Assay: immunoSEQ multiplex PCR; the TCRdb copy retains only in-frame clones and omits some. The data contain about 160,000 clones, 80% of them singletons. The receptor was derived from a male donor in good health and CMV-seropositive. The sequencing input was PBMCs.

The CDR3: CATSRTTGGGQPQHF. CDR3 sequence (DNA): TGTGCCACCAGCAGAACGACAGGGGGAGGTCAGCCCCAGCATTTT. The chain links TRBV15 to TRBJ1-5; 9 bases agree with TRBD1. The CDR3 has 15 amino acids. CDR1 is LNHNV and CDR2 is YYDKDF in the germline V gene (reference sequence). The V gene end was trimmed by 2 bases and the J gene end by 6 bases; junction bases not matched to a gene: 5.